The text below deals with one T cell receptor beta chain. Antigen specificity is unknown. The sample comes from a study of post-analysis software for immune sequencing data. Study details: The disease courses spanned relapsing-remitting, secondary progressive and progressive-relapsing forms of multiple sclerosis. Study findings and constraints: Those with multiple sclerosis, the patient group, showed significantly lower normalized Chao1 diversity than controls. Patients showed TRBV5-6, TRBV5-1 and TRBV20-1 among 4 or 5 TRBV segments more frequent than in controls.

The CDR3 is made up of 14 amino acids. V trimming: 4 bases; J trimming: 7 bases; junction bases outside the gene matches: 6. The authors incorporated unique molecular identifiers into the TCR beta cDNA libraries. Yield was roughly 500,000 cDNA molecules from roughly 0.93 to 9.6 million T cells. MiXCR, run by TCRdb on the PCR reads, gives a single entry per CDR3 protein. The profile shows hundreds of thousands of distinct CDR3 sequences, approximately 60% of them singletons. What was sequenced was blood. The rearrangement joins TRBV12-3 or TRBV12-4 to TRBJ1-5; 8 bases map to TRBD1. This TCR was recovered from a girl aged 2 to 10 with multiple sclerosis. Written as DNA, the CDR3 is TGTGCCAGCAGTTCCAGGGGGCAGGGACAGCCCCAGCATTTT. It codes for CASSSRGQGQPQHF.